The sequence of this TCR beta chain was determined in a study of cytomegalovirus exposure and HLA in healthy donors. Germline V lookup: CDR1 MDHEN, CDR2 SYDVKM. This CDR3 has 20 amino acids. With V trimmed by 4 bases and J by 1 base, 20 bases remained unmatched. A multiplex PCR was run with 60 Vbeta primers and 13 Jbeta primers. This table comes from immunoSEQ multiplex PCR, and its TCRdb copy is limited to in-frame clones, with some not included. Of about 120,000 clones listed, roughly 9.9% are singletons. Sequencing used PBMCs. The source of this sequence is a young man in good health and CMV-seronegative. The chain links TRBV28 to TRBJ1-1, with 8 positions matching TRBD1. DNA of the CDR3: TGTGCCAGCAGTTCTCCGGACAGGGAATCAAGGGGGGCTCCGAACACTGAAGCTTTCTTT. Translation: CASSSPDRESRGAPNTEAFF.